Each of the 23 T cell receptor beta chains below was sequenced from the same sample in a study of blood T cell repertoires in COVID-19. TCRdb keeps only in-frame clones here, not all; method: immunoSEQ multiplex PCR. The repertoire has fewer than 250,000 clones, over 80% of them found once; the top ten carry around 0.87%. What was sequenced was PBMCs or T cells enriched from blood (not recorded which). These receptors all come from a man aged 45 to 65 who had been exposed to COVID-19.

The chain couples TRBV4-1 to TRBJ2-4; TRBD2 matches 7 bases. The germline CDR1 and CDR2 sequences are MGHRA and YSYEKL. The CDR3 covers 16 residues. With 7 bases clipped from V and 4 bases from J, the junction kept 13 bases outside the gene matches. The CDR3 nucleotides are TGCGCCAGCACCCGAGAGCCAGGCGGGGGAAAAAACATTCAGTACTTC. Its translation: CASTREPGGGKNIQYF.

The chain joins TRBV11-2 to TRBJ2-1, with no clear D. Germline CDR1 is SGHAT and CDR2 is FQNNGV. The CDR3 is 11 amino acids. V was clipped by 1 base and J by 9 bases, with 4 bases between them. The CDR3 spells CASSLGPEQFF. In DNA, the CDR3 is TGTGCCAGCAGCTTAGGGCCTGAGCAGTTCTTC.

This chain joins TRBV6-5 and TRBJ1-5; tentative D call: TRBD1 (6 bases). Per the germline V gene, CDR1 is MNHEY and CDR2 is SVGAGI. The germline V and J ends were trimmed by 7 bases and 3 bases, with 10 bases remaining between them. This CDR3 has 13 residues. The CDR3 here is CASNRVLNQPQHF. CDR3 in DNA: TGTGCCAGCAACAGGGTCCTCAATCAGCCCCAGCATTTT.

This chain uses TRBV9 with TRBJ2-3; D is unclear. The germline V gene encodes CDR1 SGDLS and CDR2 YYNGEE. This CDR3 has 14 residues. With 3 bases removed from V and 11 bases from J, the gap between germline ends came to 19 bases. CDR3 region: CASSARVGPVEQYF. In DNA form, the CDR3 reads TGTGCCAGCAGCGCGCGAGTTGGGCCCGTAGAGCAGTATTTT. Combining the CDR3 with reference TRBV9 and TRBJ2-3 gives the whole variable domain DSGVTQTPKHLITATGQRVTLRCSPRSGDLSVYWYQQSLDQGLQFLIQYYNGEERAKGNILERFSAQQFPDLHSELNLSSLELGDSALYFCASSARVGPVEQYFGPGTRLTVL.

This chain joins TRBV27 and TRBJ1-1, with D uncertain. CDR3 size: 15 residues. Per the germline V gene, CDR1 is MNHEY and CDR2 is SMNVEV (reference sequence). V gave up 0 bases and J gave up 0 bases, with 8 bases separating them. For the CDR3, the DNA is TGTGCCAGCAGTTTATCGGTGACATTGAACACTGAAGCTTTCTTT. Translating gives CASSLSVTLNTEAFF.

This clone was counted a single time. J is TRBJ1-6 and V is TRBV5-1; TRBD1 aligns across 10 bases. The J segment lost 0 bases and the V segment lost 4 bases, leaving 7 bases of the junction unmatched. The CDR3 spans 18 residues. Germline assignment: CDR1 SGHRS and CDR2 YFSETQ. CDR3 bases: TGCGCCAGCAGCACACGGACAGGGGGGAGCTCCTATAATTCACCCCTCCACTTT. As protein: CASSTRTGGSSYNSPLHF. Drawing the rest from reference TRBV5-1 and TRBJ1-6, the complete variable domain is KAGVTQTPRYLIKTRGQQVTLSCSPISGHRSVSWYQQTPGQGLQFLFEYFSETQRNKGNFPGRFSGRQFSNSRSEMNVSTLELGDSALYLCASSTRTGGSSYNSPLHFGNGTRLTVT.

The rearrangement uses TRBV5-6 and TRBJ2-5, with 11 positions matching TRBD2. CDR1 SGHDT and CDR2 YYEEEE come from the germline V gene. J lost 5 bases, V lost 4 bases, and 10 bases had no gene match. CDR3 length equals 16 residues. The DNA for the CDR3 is TGTGCCAGCAGCATATATAGCGGGAGGGCCTTGGAGACCCAGTACTTC. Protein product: CASSIYSGRALETQYF.

This CDR3 is CASSFLASSYNEQFF. The CDR3 region has the DNA TGCGCCAGCAGCTTCCTAGCGAGCTCCTACAATGAGCAGTTCTTC. The J gene is TRBJ2-1, the V gene TRBV5-1; maybe TRBD2 (6 bases). Trimming took 2 bases from V and 0 from J, leaving 9 bases between them. Looked up from germline, CDR1 is SGHRS and CDR2 is YFSETQ. This CDR3 is built from 15 residues.

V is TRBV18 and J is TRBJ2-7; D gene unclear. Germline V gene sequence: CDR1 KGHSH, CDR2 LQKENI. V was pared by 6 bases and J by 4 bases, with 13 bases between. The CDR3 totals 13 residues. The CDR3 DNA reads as TGTGCCAGCTCGCTCTCTAATGCGTACGAGCAGTACGTC. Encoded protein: CASSLSNAYEQYV.

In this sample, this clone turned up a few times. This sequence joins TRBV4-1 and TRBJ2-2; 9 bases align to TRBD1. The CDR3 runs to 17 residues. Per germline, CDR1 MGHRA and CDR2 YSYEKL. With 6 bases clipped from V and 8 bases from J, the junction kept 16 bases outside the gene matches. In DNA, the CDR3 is TGCGCCAGCAGGTCCCCCCCGGGACAGGGTTTGTTGGGGGAGCTGTTTTTT. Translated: CASRSPPGQGLLGELFF.

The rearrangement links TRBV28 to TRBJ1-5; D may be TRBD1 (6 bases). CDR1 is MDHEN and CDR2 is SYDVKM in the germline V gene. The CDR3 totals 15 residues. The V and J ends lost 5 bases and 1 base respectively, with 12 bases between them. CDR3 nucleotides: TGTGCCAGCAGTGCGGTGACAGGAAGCAATCAGCCCCAGCATTTT. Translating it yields CASSAVTGSNQPQHF.

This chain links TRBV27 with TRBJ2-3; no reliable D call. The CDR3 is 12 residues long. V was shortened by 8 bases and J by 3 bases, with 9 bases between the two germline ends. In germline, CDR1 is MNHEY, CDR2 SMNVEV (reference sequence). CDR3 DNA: TGTGCCAGCTCCAGGAAGACAGATACGCAGTATTTT. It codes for CASSRKTDTQYF.

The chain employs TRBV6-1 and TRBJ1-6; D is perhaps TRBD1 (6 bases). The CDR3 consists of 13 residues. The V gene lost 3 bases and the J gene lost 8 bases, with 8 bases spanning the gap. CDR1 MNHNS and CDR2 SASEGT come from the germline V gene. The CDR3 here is CASSDYRDSPLHF. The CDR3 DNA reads TGTGCCAGCAGTGATTACAGGGATTCACCCCTCCACTTT.

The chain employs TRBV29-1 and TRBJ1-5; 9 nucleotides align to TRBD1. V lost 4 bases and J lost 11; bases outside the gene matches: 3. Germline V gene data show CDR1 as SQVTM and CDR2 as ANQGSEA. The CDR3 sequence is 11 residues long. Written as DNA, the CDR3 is TGCAGCGTTGTGACAGGGGGATCCCAGCATTTT. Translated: CSVVTGGSQHF.

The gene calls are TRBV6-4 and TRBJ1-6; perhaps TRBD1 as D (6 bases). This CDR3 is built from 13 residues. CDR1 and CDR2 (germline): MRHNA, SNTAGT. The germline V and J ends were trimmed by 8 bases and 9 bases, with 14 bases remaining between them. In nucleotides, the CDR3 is TGTGCCAGCTTAACAGGGTTGATTTCACCCCTCCACTTT. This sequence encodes CASLTGLISPLHF.

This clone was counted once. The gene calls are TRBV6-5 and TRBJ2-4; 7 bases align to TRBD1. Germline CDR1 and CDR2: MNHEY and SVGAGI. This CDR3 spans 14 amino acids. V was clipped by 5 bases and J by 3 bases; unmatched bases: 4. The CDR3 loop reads CASSPHRGKNIQYF. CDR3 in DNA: TGTGCCAGCAGTCCTCACAGGGGCAAAAACATTCAGTACTTC.

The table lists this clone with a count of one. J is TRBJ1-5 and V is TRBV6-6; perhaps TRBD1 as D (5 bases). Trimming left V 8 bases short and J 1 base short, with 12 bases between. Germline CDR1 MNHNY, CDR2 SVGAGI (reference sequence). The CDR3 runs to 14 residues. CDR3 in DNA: TGTGCCAGCCCCGGCGGGGGGAGCAATCAGCCCCAGCATTTT. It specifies CASPGGGSNQPQHF.

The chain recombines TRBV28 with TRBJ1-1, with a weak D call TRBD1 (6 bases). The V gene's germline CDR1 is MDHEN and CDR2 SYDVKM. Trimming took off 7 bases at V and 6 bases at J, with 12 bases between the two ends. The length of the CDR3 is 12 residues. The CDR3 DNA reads TGTGCCAGCACCCAAGGGGGTTCTGAAGCTTTCTTT. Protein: CASTQGGSEAFF.

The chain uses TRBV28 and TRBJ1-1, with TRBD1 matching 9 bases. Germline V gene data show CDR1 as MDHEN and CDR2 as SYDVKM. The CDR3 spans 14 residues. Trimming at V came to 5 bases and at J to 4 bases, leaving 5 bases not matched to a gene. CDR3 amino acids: CASSPQQGATEAFF. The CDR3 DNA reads TGTGCCAGCAGTCCTCAACAGGGGGCCACTGAAGCTTTCTTT.

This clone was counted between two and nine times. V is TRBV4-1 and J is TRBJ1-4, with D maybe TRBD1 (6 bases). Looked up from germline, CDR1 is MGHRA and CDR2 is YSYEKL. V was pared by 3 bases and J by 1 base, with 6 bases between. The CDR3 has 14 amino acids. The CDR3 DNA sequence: TGCGCCAGCAGCCACAGGGGAACTAATGAAAAACTGTTTTTT. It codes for CASSHRGTNEKLFF.

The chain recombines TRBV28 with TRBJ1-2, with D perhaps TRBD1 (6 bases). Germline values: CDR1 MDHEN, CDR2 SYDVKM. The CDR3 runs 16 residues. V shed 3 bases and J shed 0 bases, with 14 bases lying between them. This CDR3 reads CASSFVRQGSNYGYTF. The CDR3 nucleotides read TGTGCCAGCAGTTTTGTTAGGCAGGGGTCTAACTATGGCTACACCTTC.

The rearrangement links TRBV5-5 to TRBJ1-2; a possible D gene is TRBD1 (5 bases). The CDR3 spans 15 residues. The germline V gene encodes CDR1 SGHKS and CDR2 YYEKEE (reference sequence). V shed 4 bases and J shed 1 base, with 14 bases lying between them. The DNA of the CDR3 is TGTGCCAGCAGCCGACAGCCGGGAGGTAACTATGGCTACACCTTC. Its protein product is CASSRQPGGNYGYTF. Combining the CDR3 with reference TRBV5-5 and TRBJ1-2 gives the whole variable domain DAGVTQSPTHLIKTRGQQVTLRCSPISGHKSVSWYQQVLGQGPQFIFQYYEKEERGRGNFPDRFSARQFPNYSSELNVNALLLGDSALYLCASSRQPGGNYGYTFGSGTRLTVV.

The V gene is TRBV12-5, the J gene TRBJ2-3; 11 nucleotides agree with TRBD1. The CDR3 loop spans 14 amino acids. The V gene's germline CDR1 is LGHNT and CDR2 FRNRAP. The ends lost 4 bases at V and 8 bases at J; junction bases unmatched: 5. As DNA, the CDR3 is TGTGCTAGTGGTTGGGGACAGGGGGAGGGTACGCAGTATTTT. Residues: CASGWGQGEGTQYF.